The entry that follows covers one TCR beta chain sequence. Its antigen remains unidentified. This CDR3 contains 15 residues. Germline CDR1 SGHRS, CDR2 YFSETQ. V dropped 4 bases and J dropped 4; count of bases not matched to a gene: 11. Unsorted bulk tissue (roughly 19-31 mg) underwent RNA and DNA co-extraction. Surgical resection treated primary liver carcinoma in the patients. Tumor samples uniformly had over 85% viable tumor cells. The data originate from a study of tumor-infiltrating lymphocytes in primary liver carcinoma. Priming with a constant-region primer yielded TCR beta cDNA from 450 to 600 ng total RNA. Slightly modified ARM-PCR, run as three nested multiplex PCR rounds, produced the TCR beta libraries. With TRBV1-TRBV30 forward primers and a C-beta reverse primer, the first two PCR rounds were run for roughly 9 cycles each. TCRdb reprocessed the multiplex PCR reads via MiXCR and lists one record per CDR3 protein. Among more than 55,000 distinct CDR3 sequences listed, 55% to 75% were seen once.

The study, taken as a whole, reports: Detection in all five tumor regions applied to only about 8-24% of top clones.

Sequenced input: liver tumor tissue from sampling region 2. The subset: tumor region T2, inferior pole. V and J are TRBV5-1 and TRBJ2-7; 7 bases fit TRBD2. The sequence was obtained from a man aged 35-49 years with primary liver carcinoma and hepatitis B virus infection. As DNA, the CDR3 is TGCGCCAGCAGCCCGTTTCCGGGACTAACGTACGAGCAGTACTTC. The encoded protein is CASSPFPGLTYEQYF.